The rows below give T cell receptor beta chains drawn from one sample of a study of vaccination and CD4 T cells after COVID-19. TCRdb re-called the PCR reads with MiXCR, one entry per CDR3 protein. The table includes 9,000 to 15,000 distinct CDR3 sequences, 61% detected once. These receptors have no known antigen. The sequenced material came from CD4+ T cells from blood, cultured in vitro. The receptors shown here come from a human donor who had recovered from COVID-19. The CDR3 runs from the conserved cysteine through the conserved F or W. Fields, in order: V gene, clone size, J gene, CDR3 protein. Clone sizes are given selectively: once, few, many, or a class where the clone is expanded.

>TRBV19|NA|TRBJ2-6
CASTLGSGANVLTF
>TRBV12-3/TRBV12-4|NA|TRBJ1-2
CASSFGLGINYGYTF
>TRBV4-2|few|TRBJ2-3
CASSQDPPLGESDTQYF
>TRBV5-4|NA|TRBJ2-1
CASSLGGLARSSEQFF
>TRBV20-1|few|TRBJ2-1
CSARPSGRARGEQFF
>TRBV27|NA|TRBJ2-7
CASSLMGTREQYF
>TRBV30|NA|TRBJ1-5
CAWRGDRGMETNQPQHF
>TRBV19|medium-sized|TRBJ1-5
CASNYRIVGQPQHF
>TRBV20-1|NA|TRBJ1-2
CSARIGDYGYTF
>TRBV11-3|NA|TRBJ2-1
CASSQRPSSSYNEQFF
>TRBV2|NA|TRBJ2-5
CASSVVTETQYF
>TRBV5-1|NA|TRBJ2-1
CASSLELLVSYNEQFF
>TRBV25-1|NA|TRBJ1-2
CASSVSWGLWGYTF
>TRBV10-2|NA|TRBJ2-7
CASSEVAGGAYEQYF
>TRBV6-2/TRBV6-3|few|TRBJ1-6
CASRTPGQSFSYNSPLHF
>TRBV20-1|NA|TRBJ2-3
CSAGARTGGTDTQYF
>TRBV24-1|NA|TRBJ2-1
CASQGAPYNEQFF
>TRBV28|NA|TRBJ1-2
CASSLLGASNYGYTF
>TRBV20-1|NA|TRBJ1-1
CSATDYRGRETEAFF
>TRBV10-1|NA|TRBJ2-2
CASSESVVNTGELFF
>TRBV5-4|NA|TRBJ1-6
CASRQSQTGTGSPLHF
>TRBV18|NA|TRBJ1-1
CASSPGQNNEAFF
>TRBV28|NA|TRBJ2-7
CASSLGSGLPYEQYF
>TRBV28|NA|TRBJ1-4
CASSLGQGRTTNEKLFF
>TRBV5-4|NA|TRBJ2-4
CASSSKSRDLAKNIQYF
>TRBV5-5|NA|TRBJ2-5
CASSLGLAGGETQYF
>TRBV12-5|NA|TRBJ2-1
CASGLSQGSYSYNEQFF
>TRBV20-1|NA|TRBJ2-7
CSARTNRGLSYEQYF
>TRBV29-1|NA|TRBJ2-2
CSVDRGMNTGELFF
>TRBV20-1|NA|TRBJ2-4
CSARVLGGGPKNIQYF
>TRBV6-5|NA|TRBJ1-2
CASSYSSGSPYGYTF
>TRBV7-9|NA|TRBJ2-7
CASRQGWEQYF
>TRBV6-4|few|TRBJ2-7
CASSDPMVGTQPAFYEQYF
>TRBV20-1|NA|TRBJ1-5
CSAADVNSNQPQHF
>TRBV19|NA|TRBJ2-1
CASSPAGEDEQFF
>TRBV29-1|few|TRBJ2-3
CSAAGTGAGTDTQYF
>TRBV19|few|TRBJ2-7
CASTTSGDYEQYF
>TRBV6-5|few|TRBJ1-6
CASSYLGQGTPLHF
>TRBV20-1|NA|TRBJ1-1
CSARRQGAFPEAFF
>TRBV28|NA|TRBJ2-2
CASRGPMGTGELFF
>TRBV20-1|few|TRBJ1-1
CSARDLSWDTEAFF
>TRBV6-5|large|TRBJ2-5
CASSYWGGVETQYF
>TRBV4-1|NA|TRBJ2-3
CASSQAYNPDTQYF
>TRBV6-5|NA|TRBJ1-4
CASSSQGPRSRKLFF
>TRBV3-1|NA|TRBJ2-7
CASSQSYEQYF
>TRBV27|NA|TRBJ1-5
CASSGTGGQPQHF
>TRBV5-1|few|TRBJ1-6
CASSLAPLSSYNSPLHF
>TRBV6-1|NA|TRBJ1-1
CASILSGQTHRITEAFF
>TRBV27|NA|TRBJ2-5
CASSFYRGTSGETQYF
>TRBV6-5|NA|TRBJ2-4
CASSYFLASGAKNIQYF